This T cell receptor beta chain was captured by sequencing in a study of technical replicates of blood from a few donors. Trimming at V came to 3 bases and at J to 5 bases, leaving 7 bases not matched to a gene. CDR1 MGHDK and CDR2 SYGVNS come from the germline V gene. This CDR3 has 16 amino acids. The data were produced by immunoSEQ multiplex PCR, yet TCRdb's version contains in-frame clones alone and is incomplete. Found here are approximately 52,000 clones, roughly 84% of them singletons; the top ten hold approximately 5.9%. Sequences were obtained from PBMCs. The source of this sequence is a human donor in good health. Some clones in this sample may be carry-over from other donors' samples. V and J are TRBV25-1 and TRBJ2-1; 10 bases agree with TRBD2. The CDR3 loop is CASSDGLAGDDNEQFF. For the CDR3, the DNA is TGTGCCAGCAGTGATGGGCTAGCGGGAGACGACAATGAGCAGTTCTTC.